The 13 T cell receptor beta chains below come from one sample, sequenced in a study of stem cell transplantation in POMP-related autoinflammatory disease. The method was immunoSEQ multiplex PCR; TCRdb's version includes in-frame clones alone and lacks a portion of them. The table includes tens of thousands of clones, roughly 93% detected once. Material: CD4+ T cells from PBMCs, obtained after stem cell transplantation. Receptors were obtained from a human patient with POMP-related autoinflammation and immune dysregulation (PRAID). T cells may partly derive from the graft donor.

The J gene is TRBJ1-4, the V gene TRBV6-6, with a possible D match to TRBD1 (5 bases). The CDR3 has 14 residues. The germline gives CDR1 MNHNY, CDR2 SVGAGI (reference sequence). V lost 2 bases, J lost 4 bases, and 8 bases lay in between. CDR3 DNA: TGTGCCAGCAGTTACGGGGGATTTAATGAAAAACTGTTTTTT. It specifies CASSYGGFNEKLFF.

This clone was seen more than once but under ten times. The chain has TRBV19 and TRBJ1-6; 9 bases agree with TRBD1. There are 14 residues in the CDR3. CDR1 is LNHDA and CDR2 is SQIVND in the germline V gene (reference sequence). The junction had 3 bases not matched to a gene; V was cut back by 3 bases and J by 9 bases. The CDR3, as DNA: TGTGCCAGTAGTATGGGACAGGGTTTTTCACCCCTCCACTTT. It yields the protein CASSMGQGFSPLHF. Full variable domain (remainder filled in from reference TRBV19 and TRBJ1-6): DGGITQSPKYLFRKEGQNVTLSCEQNLNHDAMYWYRQDPGQGLRLIYYSQIVNDFQKGDIAEGYSVSREKKESFPLTVTSAQKNPTAFYLCASSMGQGFSPLHFGNGTRLTVT.

The chain combines TRBV5-1 with TRBJ2-3, with D possibly being TRBD2 (5 bases). Looked up from germline, CDR1 is SGHRS and CDR2 is YFSETQ. The CDR3 consists of 16 residues. V lost 0 bases, J lost 0 bases, and 11 bases lay in between. The CDR3 is CASSLGQRASTDTQYF. CDR3 DNA sequence: TGCGCCAGCAGCTTGGGCCAGAGGGCTAGCACAGATACGCAGTATTTT.

V gene TRBV2 combines with J gene TRBJ2-7; unclear D gene. The germline CDR1 and CDR2 sequences are SNHLY and FYNNEI. This CDR3 region has 11 residues. Trimming cost V 5 bases and J 4 bases, with 6 bases left between them. This CDR3 is CASSSIYEQYF. The CDR3 nucleotides are TGTGCCAGCAGTTCCATATACGAGCAGTACTTC.

The chain uses TRBV5-1 and TRBJ2-3; weak D call: TRBD2 (6 bases). This CDR3 is built from 13 residues. Germline V gives CDR1 SGHRS, CDR2 YFSETQ. V lost 1 base and J lost 5, with 8 bases in between. CDR3 protein: CASSLRRGDTQYF. The CDR3 region has the DNA TGCGCCAGCAGCTTGAGGAGGGGAGATACGCAGTATTTT.

The chain has TRBV5-1 and TRBJ2-5, with a weak D call TRBD1 (5 bases). Trimming left V 3 bases short and J 2 bases short, with 11 bases between. Germline V lookup: CDR1 SGHRS, CDR2 YFSETQ. This CDR3 has 14 amino acids. The chain's CDR3 is CASSSRQLQETQYF. CDR3 coding DNA: TGCGCCAGCAGCTCTCGACAGCTTCAAGAGACCCAGTACTTC.

The genes are TRBV19 and TRBJ1-2; TRBD1 is a possible D gene (6 bases). There are 14 residues in the CDR3. Germline V gene sequence: CDR1 LNHDA, CDR2 SQIVND (reference sequence). The V end lost 8 bases, the J end lost 0 bases, and 13 bases lay between the germline ends. CDR3 amino acids: CASPTGGTNYGYTF. The CDR3 nucleotides are TGTGCCAGTCCGACAGGAGGGACTAACTATGGCTACACCTTC.

This rearrangement joins TRBV14 to TRBJ1-4; D gene unclear. V was trimmed by 0 bases and J by 8 bases, leaving 10 bases between them. CDR1 is SGHDN and CDR2 is FVKESK in the germline V gene. CDR3 length equals 14 residues. The CDR3 reads CASSQDRGGEKLFF. CDR3 DNA sequence: TGTGCCAGCAGCCAAGATCGGGGTGGGGAAAAACTGTTTTTT.

The V call is TRBV10-2, the J call TRBJ2-7; tentatively, D is TRBD2 (6 bases). V lost 5 bases and J 2 bases, leaving 16 bases between the germline ends. Per germline, CDR1 WSHSY and CDR2 SAAADI. This CDR3 region has 15 residues. The CDR3 spells CASSLGPGGAYEQYV. The CDR3 DNA reads as TGCGCCAGCAGTCTTGGGCCCGGAGGGGCCTACGAGCAGTACGTC.

This clone was detected once. This chain uses TRBV5-4 with TRBJ2-2; 8 bases map to TRBD1. Germline CDR1 SGHNT, CDR2 YYREEE (reference sequence). This CDR3 has 17 amino acids. V shed 0 bases and J 3 bases; nucleotides not matched to a gene: 7. CDR3 DNA sequence: TGTGCCAGCAGCTTGGGTCGGACAGGGAGGTACACCGGGGAGCTGTTTTTT. Protein sequence: CASSLGRTGRYTGELFF. The full variable domain, its missing parts supplied by reference TRBV5-4 and TRBJ2-2, is ETGVTQSPTHLIKTRGQQVTLRCSSQSGHNTVSWYQQALGQGPQFIFQYYREEENGRGNFPPRFSGLQFPNYSSELNVNALELDDSALYLCASSLGRTGRYTGELFFGEGSRLTVL.

J is TRBJ1-2 and V is TRBV4-2, with D unresolved. Trimming removed 0 bases from V and 8 bases from J, with 19 bases in between. The CDR3 is 16 residues long. In germline, CDR1 is LGHNA, CDR2 YNFKEQ. CDR3 loop: CASSQEGGGPFDGYTF. The CDR3, as DNA: TGTGCCAGCAGCCAAGAAGGAGGTGGCCCCTTCGACGGCTACACCTTC.

This rearrangement joins TRBV3-1 (or the pseudogene TRBV3-2) to TRBJ2-5; D gene unclear. This CDR3 has 15 residues. CDR1 is LGHDT, CDR2 YNNKEL, per germline (reference sequence). Trimming removed 4 bases from V and 4 bases from J, with 16 bases in between. For the CDR3, the DNA is TGTGCCAGCAGCCGGCGGCACGGGCCGGGAGAGACCCAGTACTTC. Residues: CASSRRHGPGETQYF.

By sample fraction, this clone is medium-sized. Other DNA sequences in the same sample also yield this CDR3. V usage is TRBV29-1 and J usage is TRBJ2-3; perhaps TRBD1 as D (6 bases). V lost 3 bases and J 2 bases, leaving 12 bases between the germline ends. This CDR3 is built from 14 residues. Per the germline V gene, CDR1 is SQVTM and CDR2 is ANQGSEA. CDR3 sequence reads: CSVDGRGSTDTQYF. The CDR3 nucleotides read TGCAGCGTTGATGGTAGGGGGTCCACAGATACGCAGTATTTT.